The T cell receptor (beta chain) under discussion was sequenced for a study of blood T cell repertoires in COVID-19. As for the study in general: Researchers got acute and convalescent COVID-19 samples from the United States, Italy and Spain. PBMCs, B-cell-depleted T cells, or T cells provided the cDNA or gDNA that made up the material.

Original processing notes: Estimates of nucleated cell counts were drawn from the amplification of reference gene primers. Some clones are missing from TCRdb's copy, which holds only in-frame ones; the method was immunoSEQ multiplex PCR. D and trimming come from the DNA, and the V and J calls and clone size come from that table. The sample lists about 180,000 clones, approximately 80% occurring once. V was pared by 5 bases and J by 7 bases, with 15 bases between. The CDR3 contains 14 residues. Germline lookup yields CDR1 SGHNT and CDR2 YYREEE (reference sequence). The V and J genes are TRBV5-4 and TRBJ1-4; D is perhaps TRBD1 (6 bases). The sample comprised peripheral blood. The receptor was isolated from a human donor in a cohort sampled during active COVID-19. CDR3 amino acids: CASSRGGDSEKLFF. As DNA, the CDR3 is TGTGCCAGCAGTCGAGGGGGGGATAGTGAAAAACTGTTTTTT.